This entry lists 29 T cell receptor beta chains sequenced from one sample in a study of vaccination effects on CD4 cells after COVID-19. The protocol was immunoSEQ multiplex PCR, while the TCRdb copy is restricted to in-frame clones and leaves out a portion. The sample has 60,000 to 80,000 clones; about 74% are singletons. The culture ran for approximately 9 days before CD4+ T cells were isolated. Each participant received a vaccine that was either BNT162b2 or mRNA-1273, given as two doses. These receptors lack a known antigen. The sequencing here drew on CD4+ T cells from PBMCs cultured without peptide, taken after COVID-19 vaccination. These receptors originate from a human donor who received a COVID-19 vaccine.

The chain joins TRBV7-2 to TRBJ1-5; D ambiguous. V was pared by 1 base and J by 6 bases, with 13 bases between. The germline gives CDR1 SGHTA, CDR2 FQGNSA. The CDR3 extends over 15 amino acids. This chain's CDR3 is CASSLVARVGQPQHF. The DNA of the CDR3 is TGTGCCAGCAGCTTAGTAGCAAGGGTTGGTCAGCCCCAGCATTTT.

V is TRBV7-3 and J is TRBJ2-2, with 9 bases matching TRBD2. The length of the CDR3 is 18 residues. Germline CDR1 SGHTA, CDR2 FQGTGA. Trimming took 1 base from V and 3 from J; bases not matched to a gene: 9. Written as DNA, the CDR3 is TGTGCCAGCAGCTTAAAGCCTAGGCGGGGGGGCGACACCGGGGAGCTGTTTTTT. Translated: CASSLKPRRGGDTGELFF.

V is TRBV5-6 and J is TRBJ1-2, with D uncertain. Germline V gene lookup returns CDR1 SGHDT and CDR2 YYEEEE. The CDR3 runs to 14 residues. Trimming took 0 bases from V and 2 from J, leaving 8 bases between them. This chain's CDR3 is CASSLAGANYGYTF. Written as DNA, the CDR3 is TGTGCCAGCAGCTTGGCCGGCGCAAACTATGGCTACACCTTC.

The rearrangement joins TRBV24-1 to TRBJ2-1, with D hard to call. Germline CDR1 KGHDR, CDR2 SFDVKD. Trimming left V 1 base short and J 2 bases short, with 11 bases between. This CDR3 is built from 16 residues. DNA of the CDR3: TGTGCCACCAGTGATTTAAGGGCGGCCACCTACAATGAGCAGTTCTTC. Protein: CATSDLRAATYNEQFF.

This chain links TRBV20-1 with TRBJ1-2; possibly TRBD1 for D (5 bases). V dropped 3 bases and J dropped 3 bases, with 8 bases sitting between them. This CDR3 contains 12 residues. The germline V gene encodes CDR1 DFQATT and CDR2 SNEGSKA (reference sequence). For the CDR3, the DNA is TGCAGTGCTAGTCTAGGGGACTATGGCTACACCTTC. Translation gives CSASLGDYGYTF.

As DNA, the CDR3 is TGTGCCAGCAGTTTGGGGAAAGGACGGGCATCTCCCCAGCATTTT. Translated, it gives CASSLGKGRASPQHF. V usage is TRBV28 and J usage is TRBJ1-5; D remains unclear. Trimming removed 3 bases from V and 10 bases from J, with 19 bases in between. Germline CDR1 reads MDHEN; CDR2 reads SYDVKM. The CDR3 runs 15 residues.

In this sample, this clone turned up a few times. V gene TRBV18 combines with J gene TRBJ1-1; 7 bases are shared with TRBD1. The CDR3 sequence is 12 residues long. The ends lost 5 bases at V and 7 bases at J; junction bases unmatched: 4. Germline V lookup: CDR1 KGHSH, CDR2 LQKENI. The CDR3 here is CASSSQGDEAFF. DNA of the CDR3: TGTGCCAGCTCATCCCAGGGGGATGAAGCTTTCTTT.

The V call is TRBV10-3, the J call TRBJ2-3; D gene ambiguous. CDR1 and CDR2 (germline): ENHRY, SYGVKD. Trimming shortened V by 4 bases and J by 5 bases, and 4 bases separated the two germline ends. The CDR3 has 11 residues. CDR3 loop: CAISGGDTQYF. DNA for the CDR3: TGTGCCATCAGTGGCGGAGATACGCAGTATTTT.

The chain employs TRBV18 and TRBJ1-1; 7 bases line up with TRBD1. Germline trimming cut 4 bases from V and 1 base from J; bases unmatched to any gene: 3. The CDR3 runs 14 residues. Germline assignment: CDR1 KGHSH and CDR2 LQKENI. The CDR3 nucleotides read TGTGCCAGCTCACGACAGGGATCGAACACTGAAGCTTTCTTT. The encoded protein is CASSRQGSNTEAFF.

The J gene is TRBJ1-1, the V gene TRBV5-1; D is ambiguous. This CDR3 contains 12 residues. Trimming removed 2 bases from V and 1 base from J, with 3 bases in between. Per germline, CDR1 SGHRS and CDR2 YFSETQ. The chain's CDR3 is CASSFGNTEAFF. Here the CDR3 DNA reads TGCGCCAGCAGCTTTGGGAACACTGAAGCTTTCTTT.

CDR3 protein: CATSDEDGPARRTQYF. The DNA for the CDR3 is TGTGCCACCAGTGATGAGGACGGACCGGCCAGGCGAACCCAGTACTTC. The chain couples TRBV24-1 to TRBJ2-5; unclear D gene. CDR3 length equals 16 residues. Germline-derived CDR1 and CDR2 are KGHDR and SFDVKD. V lost 3 bases, J lost 8 bases, and 21 bases lay in between.

V is TRBV7-8 and J is TRBJ2-1, with 12 bases that match TRBD2. CDR3 size: 18 residues. Germline CDR1 SGHVS, CDR2 FQNEAQ. The junction had 9 bases not matched to a gene; V was cut back by 5 bases and J by 1 base. The CDR3 here is CASSRETSGGESYNEQFF. CDR3 bases: TGTGCCAGCAGCCGAGAGACTAGCGGGGGTGAGTCCTACAATGAGCAGTTCTTC. The entire variable domain, with the rest obtained from reference TRBV7-8 and TRBJ2-1, is as follows: GAGVSQSPRYKVAKRGQDVALRCDPISGHVSLFWYQQALGQGPEFLTYFQNEAQLDKSGLPSDRFFAERPEGSVSTLKIQRTQQEDSAVYLCASSRETSGGESYNEQFFGPGTRLTVL.

The V gene is TRBV19, the J gene TRBJ1-5, with D possibly TRBD1 on 5 matching bases. Germline assignment: CDR1 LNHDA and CDR2 SQIVND (reference sequence). Trimming left V 6 bases short and J 7 bases short, with 22 bases between. The CDR3 runs 16 residues. This CDR3 reads CASSKTGTPRHQPQHF. CDR3 DNA sequence: TGTGCCAGTAGCAAAACCGGGACCCCACGGCACCAGCCCCAGCATTTT.

This clone was detected only a few times. The chain combines TRBV4-2 with TRBJ2-4; D is ambiguous. Germline V gene data show CDR1 as LGHNA and CDR2 as YNFKEQ. The CDR3 has 16 amino acids. V gave up 4 bases and J gave up 1 base, with 14 bases separating them. CDR3 nucleotides: TGTGCCAGCAGCCGCACACCATCCGAGGCCAAAAACATTCAGTACTTC. Translating gives CASSRTPSEAKNIQYF.

V usage is TRBV5-1 and J usage is TRBJ2-3, with TRBD1 identical over 9 bases. The germline CDR1 and CDR2 sequences are SGHRS and YFSETQ. The CDR3 has 14 residues. V trimming: 6 bases; J trimming: 2 bases; junction bases outside the gene matches: 4. The chain's CDR3 is CASNRDRVTDTQYF. In DNA form, the CDR3 reads TGCGCCAGCAACCGGGACAGGGTCACAGATACGCAGTATTTT.

V gene TRBV9 combines with J gene TRBJ1-1, with D hard to call. This CDR3 has 15 amino acids. The germline gives CDR1 SGDLS, CDR2 YYNGEE. The V gene lost 1 base and the J gene lost 2 bases, with 12 bases spanning the gap. The CDR3 protein is CASSVTYYQNTEAFF. Here the CDR3 DNA reads TGTGCCAGCAGCGTAACATACTATCAAAACACTGAAGCTTTCTTT.

The gene calls are TRBV4-2 and TRBJ1-2, with unresolved D. CDR1 LGHNA and CDR2 YNFKEQ come from the germline V gene. V was clipped by 4 bases and J by 4 bases, with 16 bases between them. The length of the CDR3 is 15 residues. CDR3 region: CASSPLERLIYGYTF. Here the CDR3 DNA reads TGTGCCAGCAGCCCTCTAGAACGCCTTATCTATGGCTACACCTTC.

The chain couples TRBV18 to TRBJ1-2; D call uncertain. The length of the CDR3 is 12 residues. The V end was cut by 2 bases, the J end by 8 bases, with 9 bases between. Germline V gives CDR1 KGHSH, CDR2 LQKENI. The CDR3 bases are TGTGCCAGCTCACCAAGGCCAGAGGGCTACACCTTC. This codes for CASSPRPEGYTF.

The chain couples TRBV7-2 to TRBJ2-1, with D perhaps matching TRBD1 or TRBD2 (5 bases each). This CDR3 region has 14 residues. The germline V and J ends were trimmed by 3 bases and 7 bases, with 13 bases remaining between them. The germline V gene has CDR1 SGHTA and CDR2 FQGNSA. Here the CDR3 reads CASSFPGRLNEQFF. CDR3 nucleotide sequence: TGTGCCAGCAGCTTTCCGGGGCGCTTAAATGAGCAGTTCTTC.

The chain uses TRBV5-6 and TRBJ1-2, with 12 positions matching TRBD1. The CDR3 has 16 amino acids. From germline, CDR1 is SGHDT and CDR2 YYEEEE. V trimming: 4 bases; J trimming: 4 bases; junction bases outside the gene matches: 8. The CDR3 DNA follows: TGTGCCAGCAGCCGGGGGACAGGGGGCGGTGGCTATGGCTACACCTTC. This encodes CASSRGTGGGGYGYTF.

In its sample, this clone was seen once. The chain combines TRBV5-1 with TRBJ1-1; perhaps TRBD1 as D (5 bases). V lost 4 bases, J lost 3 bases, and 13 bases lay in between. CDR1 is SGHRS, CDR2 YFSETQ, per germline. The CDR3 totals 14 residues. CDR3 region: CASSLQDVDTEAFF. CDR3 DNA sequence: TGCGCCAGCAGCCTACAGGATGTAGACACTGAAGCTTTCTTT.

The chain uses TRBV6-5 and TRBJ2-5; 10 nucleotides match TRBD2. With V trimmed by 5 bases and J by 5 bases, 2 bases remained unmatched. Germline V CDR1 and CDR2: MNHEY, SVGAGI. The CDR3 loop spans 13 amino acids. CDR3 in DNA: TGTGCCAGCAGTAGAGCGGGGGGGGAGACCCAGTACTTC. As protein: CASSRAGGETQYF.

This rearrangement joins TRBV18 to TRBJ2-6, with D possibly TRBD2 on 5 matching bases. Trimming removed 3 bases at V and 2 bases at J, with 14 bases between. This CDR3 comprises 17 residues. In germline, CDR1 is KGHSH, CDR2 LQKENI. The CDR3 nucleotides read TGTGCCAGCTCACCGCTGGACTTAGGTGCTGGGGCCAACGTCCTGACTTTC. It codes for CASSPLDLGAGANVLTF.

The CDR3 reads CASSFWAGDNEQFF. CDR3 DNA sequence: TGTGCCAGCAGTTTTTGGGCAGGGGACAATGAGCAGTTCTTC. The chain employs TRBV7-2 and TRBJ2-1, with D possibly being TRBD1 (6 bases). Germline values: CDR1 SGHTA, CDR2 FQGNSA. Between the trimmed V and J ends, which lost 6 bases and 5 bases, there was a span of 14 bases. This CDR3 has 14 residues.

This sequence joins TRBV3-1 (or the pseudogene TRBV3-2) and TRBJ2-1, with D uncertain. Trimming removed 0 bases from V and 4 bases from J, with 4 bases in between. The CDR3 spans 13 residues. Germline V gene lookup returns CDR1 LGHDT and CDR2 YNNKEL (reference sequence). In DNA, the CDR3 is TGTGCCAGCAGCCAAGACGGATACAATGAGCAGTTCTTC. It translates to CASSQDGYNEQFF.

The genes are TRBV5-1 and TRBJ2-2; 10 nucleotides line up with TRBD2. Germline CDR1 SGHRS, CDR2 YFSETQ. Unmatched junction bases numbered 6, after V lost 1 base and J lost 3 bases. The CDR3 consists of 17 residues. As DNA, the CDR3 is TGCGCCAGCAGCTTGAGAGTCCTAGCGGGGGACACCGGGGAGCTGTTTTTT. Its translation: CASSLRVLAGDTGELFF.

The chain couples TRBV30 to TRBJ2-7, with D unresolved. Germline V gene sequence: CDR1 GTSNPN, CDR2 SVGIG (reference sequence). The CDR3 totals 14 residues. The ends were cut back, 1 base at V and 3 bases at J, with 13 bases in the middle. The DNA of the CDR3 is TGTGCCTGGAGTGGGTCGTACATAAACTACGAGCAGTACGTC. It specifies CAWSGSYINYEQYV.

The chain is built from TRBV6-5 and TRBJ2-7; possibly TRBD1 for D (6 bases). The CDR3 runs 12 residues. With 2 bases removed from V and 4 bases from J, the gap between germline ends came to 6 bases. The germline gives CDR1 MNHEY, CDR2 SVGAGI. CDR3 sequence reads: CASSYRGYEQYV. CDR3 nucleotide sequence: TGTGCCAGCAGTTACAGGGGGTACGAGCAGTACGTC.

This clone showed up just once. The rearrangement links TRBV20-1 to TRBJ2-5; 8 positions agree with TRBD1. Trimming removed 3 bases from V and 4 bases from J; junction bases left unmatched: 10. This CDR3 is built from 15 residues. Germline loops: CDR1 DFQATT, CDR2 SNEGSKA (reference sequence). The CDR3 DNA is TGCAGTGCTAGTATCCCTACAGGGGGGAGAGAGACCCAGTACTTC. It yields the protein CSASIPTGGRETQYF.